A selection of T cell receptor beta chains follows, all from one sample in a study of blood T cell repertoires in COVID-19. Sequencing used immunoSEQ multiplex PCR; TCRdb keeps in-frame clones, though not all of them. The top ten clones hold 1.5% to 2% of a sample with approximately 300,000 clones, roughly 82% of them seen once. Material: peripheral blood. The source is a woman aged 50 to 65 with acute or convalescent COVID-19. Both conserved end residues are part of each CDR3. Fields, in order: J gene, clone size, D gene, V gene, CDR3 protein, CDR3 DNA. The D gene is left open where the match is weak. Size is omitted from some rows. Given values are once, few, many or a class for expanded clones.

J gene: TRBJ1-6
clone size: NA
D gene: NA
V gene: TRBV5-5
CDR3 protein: CASSLQRGNNSPLHF
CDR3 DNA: TGTGCCAGCAGCTTGCAGCGGGGGAATAATTCACCCCTCCACTTT

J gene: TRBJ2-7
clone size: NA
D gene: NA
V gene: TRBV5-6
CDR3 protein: CASSLPPATREQYF
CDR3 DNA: TGTGCCAGCAGCTTGCCCCCAGCGACCCGCGAGCAGTACTTC

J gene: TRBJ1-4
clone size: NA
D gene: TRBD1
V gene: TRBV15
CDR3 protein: CATSSRTGANEKLFF
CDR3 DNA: TGTGCCACCAGCAGCAGGACAGGGGCTAATGAAAAACTGTTTTTT

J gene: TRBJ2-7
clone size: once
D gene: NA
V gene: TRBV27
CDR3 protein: CASSSNRGGEQYF
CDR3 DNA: TGTGCCAGCAGTTCTAACAGGGGAGGCGAGCAGTACTTC

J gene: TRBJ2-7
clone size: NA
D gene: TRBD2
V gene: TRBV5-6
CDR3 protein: CASNEIGGGRRSYEQYF
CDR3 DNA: TGTGCCAGCAACGAAATAGGAGGCGGGAGGCGCTCCTACGAGCAGTACTTC

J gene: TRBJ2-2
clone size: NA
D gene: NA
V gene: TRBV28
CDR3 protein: CASIAGNTGELFF
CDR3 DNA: TGTGCCAGCATCGCAGGCAACACCGGGGAGCTGTTTTTT

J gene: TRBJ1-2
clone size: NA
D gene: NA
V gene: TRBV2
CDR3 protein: CASSRRTDNYGYTF
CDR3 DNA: TGTGCCAGCAGTAGACGGACAGACAACTATGGCTACACCTTC

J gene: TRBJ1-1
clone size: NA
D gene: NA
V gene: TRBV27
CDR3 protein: CASGRGGLDTEAFF
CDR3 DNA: TGTGCCAGCGGGAGAGGGGGTTTGGACACTGAAGCTTTCTTT

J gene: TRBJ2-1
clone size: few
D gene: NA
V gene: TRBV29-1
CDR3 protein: CSVGGLQEGEQFF
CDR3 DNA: TGCAGCGTTGGAGGCCTACAGGAGGGTGAGCAGTTCTTC

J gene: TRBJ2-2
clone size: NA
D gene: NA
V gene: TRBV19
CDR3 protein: CASSTAVNTGELFF
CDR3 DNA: TGTGCCAGTAGTACTGCGGTGAACACCGGGGAGCTGTTTTTT

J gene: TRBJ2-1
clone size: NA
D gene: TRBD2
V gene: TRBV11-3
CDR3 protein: CASSFQTSVFNEQFF
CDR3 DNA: TGTGCCAGCAGCTTCCAGACTAGCGTTTTCAATGAGCAGTTCTTC

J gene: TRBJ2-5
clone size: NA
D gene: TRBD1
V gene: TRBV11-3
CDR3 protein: CASSPGGSRETQYF
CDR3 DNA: TGTGCCAGCAGCCCAGGGGGCTCGAGAGAGACCCAGTACTTC

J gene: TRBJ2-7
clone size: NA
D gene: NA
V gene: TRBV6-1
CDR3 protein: CASSEVGSLTYEQYF
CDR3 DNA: TGTGCCAGCAGTGAAGTTGGTAGCTTAACCTACGAGCAGTACTTC

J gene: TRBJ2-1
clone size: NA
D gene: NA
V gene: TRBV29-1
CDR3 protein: CSVESDYKRPEQFF
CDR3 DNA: TGCAGCGTTGAATCCGATTACAAGCGACCTGAGCAGTTCTTC

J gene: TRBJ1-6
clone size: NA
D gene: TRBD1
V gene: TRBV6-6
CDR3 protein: CASTQGVWGGDSPLHF
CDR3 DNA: TGTGCCAGCACACAGGGGGTTTGGGGGGGGGATTCACCCCTCCACTTT

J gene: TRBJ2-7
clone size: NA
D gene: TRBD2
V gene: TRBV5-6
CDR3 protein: CASSLGLAGSYEQYF
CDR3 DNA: TGTGCCAGCAGCTTGGGGCTAGCGGGTTCCTACGAGCAGTACTTC

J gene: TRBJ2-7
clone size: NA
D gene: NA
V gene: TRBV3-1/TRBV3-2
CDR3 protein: CASSRGPGEQYF
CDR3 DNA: TGTGCCAGCAGCCGCGGGCCCGGCGAGCAGTACTTC

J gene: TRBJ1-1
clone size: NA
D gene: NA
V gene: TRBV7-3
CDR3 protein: CASSLSSITEAFF
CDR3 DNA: TGTGCCAGCAGCTTAAGTTCCATCACTGAAGCTTTCTTT

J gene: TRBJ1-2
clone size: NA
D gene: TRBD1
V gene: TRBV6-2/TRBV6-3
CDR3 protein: CASSYSSDRGNYGYTF
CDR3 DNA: TGTGCCAGCAGTTACTCGTCCGACAGGGGGAACTATGGCTACACCTTC

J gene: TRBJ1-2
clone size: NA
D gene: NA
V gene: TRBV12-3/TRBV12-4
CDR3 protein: CASQRRDIDGYTF
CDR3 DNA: TGTGCCAGCCAACGCCGGGACATAGATGGCTACACCTTC

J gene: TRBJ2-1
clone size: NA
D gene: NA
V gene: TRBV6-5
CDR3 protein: CASSYSGAINEQFF
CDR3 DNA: TGTGCCAGCAGTTACTCGGGGGCAATCAATGAGCAGTTCTTC

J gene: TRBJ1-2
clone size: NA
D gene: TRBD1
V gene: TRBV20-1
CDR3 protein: CSASGQGIYGYTF
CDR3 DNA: TGCAGTGCTAGTGGACAGGGGATCTATGGCTACACCTTC

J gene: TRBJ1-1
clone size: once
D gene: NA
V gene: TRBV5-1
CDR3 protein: CASSLATSNTEAFF
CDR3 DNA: TGCGCCAGCAGCTTGGCCACAAGTAACACTGAAGCTTTCTTT